This T cell receptor (beta chain) was identified during a study of blood T cell repertoires in COVID-19. Study-level background: Spain, Italy and the United States supplied samples that represented acute and convalescent COVID-19. PBMCs, B-cell-depleted T cells, or T cells provided the cDNA or gDNA that made up the material.

V was shortened by 4 bases and J by 0 bases, with 12 bases between the two germline ends. The CDR3 loop spans 16 amino acids. Germline CDR1 is MGHDK and CDR2 is SYGVNS. In the study's own analysis: Estimated nucleated cell counts came from reference gene primer amplification. The table came from immunoSEQ multiplex PCR; TCRdb's copy has only in-frame clones and leaves some out. V, J and clone size are those of that table, while D and trimming were read from the DNA. The sample yields around 39,000 clones, just over 85% seen once. Sequencing was done on a sample of peripheral blood. V usage is TRBV25-1 and J usage is TRBJ1-4; perhaps TRBD1 as D (6 bases). This TCR was sampled from a man in his forties or fifties with active COVID-19. CDR3 amino acids: CASSVDSAPTNEKLFF. CDR3 bases: TGTGCCAGCAGTGTGGACAGCGCTCCAACTAATGAAAAACTGTTTTTT.